The clone carrying this TCR beta chain was counted once. Trimming shortened V by 5 bases and J by 2 bases, and 9 bases separated the two germline ends. The CDR3 length is 13 residues. Germline V lookup: CDR1 SGHTA, CDR2 FQGTGA. The data were taken from a study of blood T cell repertoires in COVID-19. The assay was immunoSEQ multiplex PCR, and TCRdb's table has in-frame clones only and misses some. The sample holds around 150,000 clones, just under 95% seen once. The sample taken for sequencing was peripheral blood. This sequence joins TRBV7-3 and TRBJ2-5; D remains unclear. This receptor was identified in a woman between 45 and 60 years old with acute or convalescent COVID-19. The CDR3 DNA sequence: TGTGCCAGCAGCCAAATGGCACAAGAGACCCAGTACTTC. Protein sequence: CASSQMAQETQYF. The full variable domain, in which reference TRBV7-3 and TRBJ2-5 provide the parts outside the CDR3, is GAGVSQTPSNKVTEKGKYVELRCDPISGHTALYWYRQSLGQGPEFLIYFQGTGAADDSGLPNDRFFAVRPEGSVSTLKIQRTERGDSAVYLCASSQMAQETQYFGPGTRLLVL.